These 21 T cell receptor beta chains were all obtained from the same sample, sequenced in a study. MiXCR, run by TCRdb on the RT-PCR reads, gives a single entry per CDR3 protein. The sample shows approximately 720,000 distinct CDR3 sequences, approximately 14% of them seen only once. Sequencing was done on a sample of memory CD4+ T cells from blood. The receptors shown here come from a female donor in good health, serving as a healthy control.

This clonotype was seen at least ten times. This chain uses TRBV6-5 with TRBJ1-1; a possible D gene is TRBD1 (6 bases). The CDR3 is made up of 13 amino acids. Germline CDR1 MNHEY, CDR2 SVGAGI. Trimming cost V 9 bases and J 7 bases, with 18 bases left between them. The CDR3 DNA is TGTGCCAGTAAAAAGACAGGTCGGATTGAAGCTTTCTTT. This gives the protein CASKKTGRIEAFF.

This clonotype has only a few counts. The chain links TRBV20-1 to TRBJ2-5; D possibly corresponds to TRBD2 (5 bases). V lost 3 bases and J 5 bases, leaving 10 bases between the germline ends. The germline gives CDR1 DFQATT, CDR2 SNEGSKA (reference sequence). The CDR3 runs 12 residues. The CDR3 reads CSARTTEETQYF. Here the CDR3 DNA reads TGCAGTGCTAGGACTACGGAGGAGACCCAGTACTTC.

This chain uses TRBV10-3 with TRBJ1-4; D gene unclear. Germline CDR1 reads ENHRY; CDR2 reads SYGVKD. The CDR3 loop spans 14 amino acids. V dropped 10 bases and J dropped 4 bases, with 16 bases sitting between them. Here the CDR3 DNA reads TGTGCCACCTTGGACGGTACCTTTAATGAAAAACTGTTTTTT. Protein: CATLDGTFNEKLFF.

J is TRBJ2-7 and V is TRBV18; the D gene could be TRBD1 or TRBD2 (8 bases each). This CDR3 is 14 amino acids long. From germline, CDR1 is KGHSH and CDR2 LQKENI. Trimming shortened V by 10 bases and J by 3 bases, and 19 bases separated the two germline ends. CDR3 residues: CATRGGTGGYEQYF. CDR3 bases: TGTGCCACACGCGGGGGGACAGGAGGCTACGAGCAGTACTTC. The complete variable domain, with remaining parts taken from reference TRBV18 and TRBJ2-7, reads NAGVMQNPRHLVRRRGQEARLRCSPMKGHSHVYWYRQLPEEGLKFMVYLQKENIIDESGMPKERFSAEFPKEGPSILRIQQVVRGDSAAYFCATRGGTGGYEQYFGPGTRLTVT.

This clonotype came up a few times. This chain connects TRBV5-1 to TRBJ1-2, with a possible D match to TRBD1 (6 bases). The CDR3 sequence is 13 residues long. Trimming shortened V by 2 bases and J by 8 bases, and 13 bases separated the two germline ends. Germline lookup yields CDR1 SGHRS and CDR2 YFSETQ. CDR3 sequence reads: CASSFEQGRGYTF. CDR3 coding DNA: TGCGCCAGCAGCTTCGAACAGGGCCGGGGCTACACCTTC.

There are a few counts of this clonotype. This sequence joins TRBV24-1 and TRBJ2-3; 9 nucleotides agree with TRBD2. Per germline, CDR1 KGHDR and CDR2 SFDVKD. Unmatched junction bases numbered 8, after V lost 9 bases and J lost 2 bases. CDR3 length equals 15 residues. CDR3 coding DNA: TGTGCCACCGGAACCCCTAGCGGGGTCACAGATACGCAGTATTTT. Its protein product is CATGTPSGVTDTQYF.

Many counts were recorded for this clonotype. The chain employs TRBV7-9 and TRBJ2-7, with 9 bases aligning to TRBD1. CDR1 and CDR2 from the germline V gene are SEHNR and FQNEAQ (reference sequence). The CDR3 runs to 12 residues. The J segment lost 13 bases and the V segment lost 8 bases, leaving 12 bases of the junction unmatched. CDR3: CASGLGQGPLYF. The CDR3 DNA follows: TGTGCCAGCGGACTCGGACAGGGGCCGCTATACTTC.

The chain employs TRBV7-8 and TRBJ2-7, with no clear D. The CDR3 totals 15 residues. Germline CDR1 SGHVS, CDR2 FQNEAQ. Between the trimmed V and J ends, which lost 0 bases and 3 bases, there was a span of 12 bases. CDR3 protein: CASSLAQSNVYEQYF. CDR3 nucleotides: TGTGCCAGCAGCTTAGCCCAAAGTAACGTCTACGAGCAGTACTTC.

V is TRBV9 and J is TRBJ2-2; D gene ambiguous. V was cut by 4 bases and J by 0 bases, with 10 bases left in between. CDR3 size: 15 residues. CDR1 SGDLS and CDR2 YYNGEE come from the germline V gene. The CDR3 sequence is CASSPFGSNTGELFF. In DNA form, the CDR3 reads TGTGCCAGCAGCCCATTTGGATCGAACACCGGGGAGCTGTTTTTT.

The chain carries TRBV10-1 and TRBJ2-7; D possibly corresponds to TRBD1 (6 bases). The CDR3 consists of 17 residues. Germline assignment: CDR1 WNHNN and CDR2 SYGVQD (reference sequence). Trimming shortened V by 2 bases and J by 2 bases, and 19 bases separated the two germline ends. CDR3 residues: CASSEGIGDRPTYEQYF. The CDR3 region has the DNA TGCGCCAGCAGTGAGGGAATTGGCGACAGGCCTACCTACGAGCAGTACTTC.

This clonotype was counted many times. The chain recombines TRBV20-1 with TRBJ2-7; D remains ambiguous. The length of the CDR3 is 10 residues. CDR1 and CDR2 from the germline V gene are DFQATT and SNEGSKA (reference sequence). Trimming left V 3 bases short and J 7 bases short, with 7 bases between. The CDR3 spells CSASSREQYF. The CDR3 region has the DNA TGCAGTGCTAGTAGTCGGGAGCAGTACTTC.

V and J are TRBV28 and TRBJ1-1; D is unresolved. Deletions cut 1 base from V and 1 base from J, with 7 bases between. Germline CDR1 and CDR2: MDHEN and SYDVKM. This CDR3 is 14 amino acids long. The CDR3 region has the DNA TGTGCCAGCAGTTTATATTACCAGAACACTGAAGCTTTCTTT. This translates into CASSLYYQNTEAFF.

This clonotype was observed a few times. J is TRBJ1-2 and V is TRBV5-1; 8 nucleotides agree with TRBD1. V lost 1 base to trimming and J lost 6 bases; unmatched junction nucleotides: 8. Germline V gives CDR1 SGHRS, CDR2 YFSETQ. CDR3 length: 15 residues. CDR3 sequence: CASSLSRGQADGYTF. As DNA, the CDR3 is TGCGCCAGCAGCTTGTCAAGGGGACAGGCGGATGGCTACACCTTC.

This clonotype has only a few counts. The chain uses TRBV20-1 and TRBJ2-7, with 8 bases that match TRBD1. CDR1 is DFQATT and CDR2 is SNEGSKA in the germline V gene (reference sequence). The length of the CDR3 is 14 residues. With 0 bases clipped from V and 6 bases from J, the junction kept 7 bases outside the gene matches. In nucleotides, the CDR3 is TGCAGTGCTAGAGACCCGACAGGGGTTGGCGAGCAGTACTTC. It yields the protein CSARDPTGVGEQYF.

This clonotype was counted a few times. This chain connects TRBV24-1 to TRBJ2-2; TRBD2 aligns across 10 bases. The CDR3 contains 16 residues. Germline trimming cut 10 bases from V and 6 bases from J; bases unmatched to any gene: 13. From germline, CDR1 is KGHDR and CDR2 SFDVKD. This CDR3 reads CATSVLAGVPPGELFF. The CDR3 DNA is TGTGCCACGTCTGTCCTAGCGGGAGTTCCCCCCGGGGAGCTGTTTTTT.

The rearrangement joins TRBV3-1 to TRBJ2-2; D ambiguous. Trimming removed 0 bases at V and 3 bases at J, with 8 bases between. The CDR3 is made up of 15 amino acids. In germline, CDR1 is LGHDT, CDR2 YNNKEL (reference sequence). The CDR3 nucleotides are TGTGCCAGCAGCCAAGACGCAACTGACACCGGGGAGCTGTTTTTT. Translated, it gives CASSQDATDTGELFF.

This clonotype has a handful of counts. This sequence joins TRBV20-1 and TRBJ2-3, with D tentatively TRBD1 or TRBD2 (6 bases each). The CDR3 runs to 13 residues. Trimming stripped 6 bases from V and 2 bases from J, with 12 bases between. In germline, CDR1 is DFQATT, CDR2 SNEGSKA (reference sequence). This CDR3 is CSARGQPTDTQYF. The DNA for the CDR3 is TGCAGTGCGCGGGGACAACCCACAGATACGCAGTATTTT.

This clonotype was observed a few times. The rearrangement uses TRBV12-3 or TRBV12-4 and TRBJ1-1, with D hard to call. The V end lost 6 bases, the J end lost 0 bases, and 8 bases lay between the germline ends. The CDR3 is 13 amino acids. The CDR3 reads CASSFHMNTEAFF. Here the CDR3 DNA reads TGTGCCAGCAGCTTCCACATGAACACTGAAGCTTTCTTT.

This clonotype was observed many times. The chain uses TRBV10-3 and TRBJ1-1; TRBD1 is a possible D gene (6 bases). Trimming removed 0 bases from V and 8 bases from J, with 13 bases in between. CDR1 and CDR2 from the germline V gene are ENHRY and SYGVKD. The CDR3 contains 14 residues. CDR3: CAISESVVGQEAFF. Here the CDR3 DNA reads TGTGCCATCAGTGAGTCTGTAGTGGGACAAGAAGCTTTCTTT.

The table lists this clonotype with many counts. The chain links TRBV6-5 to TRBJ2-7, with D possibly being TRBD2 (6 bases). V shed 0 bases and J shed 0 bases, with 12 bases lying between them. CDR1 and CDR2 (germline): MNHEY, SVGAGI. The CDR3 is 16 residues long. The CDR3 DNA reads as TGTGCCAGCAGTTACTCGGGAGGCGGCAGCTCCTACGAGCAGTACTTC. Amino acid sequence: CASSYSGGGSSYEQYF.

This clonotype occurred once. The CDR3 DNA reads TGTGCCAGCAGTCCGCTGACAGGGGCCAACACCGGGGAGCTGTTTTTT. This encodes CASSPLTGANTGELFF. The chain links TRBV25-1 to TRBJ2-2; TRBD1 matches 8 bases. CDR3 length equals 16 residues. The germline V gene has CDR1 MGHDK and CDR2 SYGVNS. The V and J ends lost 5 bases and 2 bases, in that order; junction bases with no gene match: 7.